These 30 T cell receptor beta chains originate from one sample sequenced in a study of response to subunit inactivated influenza vaccine. Each CDR3 protein is one row after TCRdb ran MiXCR on the RT-PCR reads. The table records over 300,000 distinct CDR3 sequences, 20% to 25% of them present only once. Specimen: PBMCs from blood, collected roughly 20 months after vaccination. These receptors all stem from a man aged 50 to 75 who received an inactivated influenza vaccine.

The genes are TRBV5-4 and TRBJ2-5; 11 nucleotides line up with TRBD2. J was trimmed by 3 bases and V by 4 bases; bases with no gene match: 8. The CDR3 contains 16 residues. Germline V gives CDR1 SGHNT, CDR2 YYREEE (reference sequence). CDR3 in DNA: TGTGCCAGCAGCCTTCCGGGGACTAGCGGAAAAGAGACCCAGTACTTC. This translates into CASSLPGTSGKETQYF.

CDR3 bases: TGTGCCAGCACCCTGCGGGGGGGCTTCTCTGGAAACACCATATATTTT. Translating gives CASTLRGGFSGNTIYF. This chain uses TRBV6-1 with TRBJ1-3, with D perhaps TRBD1 (6 bases). This CDR3 spans 16 amino acids. CDR1 and CDR2 (germline): MNHNS, SASEGT. The V and J ends lost 7 bases and 0 bases respectively, with 16 bases between them.

This clonotype was picked up a small number of times. In nucleotides, the CDR3 is TGCAGCGTTGAAGTGGTTAGCACAGATACGCAGTATTTT. Translated, it gives CSVEVVSTDTQYF. The chain joins TRBV29-1 to TRBJ2-3; D remains unclear. V lost 1 base and J lost 0, with 5 bases in between. The CDR3 loop spans 13 amino acids. Germline V gene data show CDR1 as SQVTM and CDR2 as ANQGSEA.

The chain is built from TRBV20-1 and TRBJ2-5; 7 bases are shared with TRBD1. This CDR3 has 14 residues. V lost 1 base, J lost 7 bases, and 9 bases stayed unmatched. CDR1 and CDR2 (germline): DFQATT, SNEGSKA (reference sequence). The CDR3 region has the DNA TGCAGTGCTAGAGGACAGGGTGGTTTTGGGACCCAGTACTTC. Translated, it gives CSARGQGGFGTQYF.

The V and J genes are TRBV30 and TRBJ1-5; a possible D gene is TRBD1 (5 bases). Germline values: CDR1 GTSNPN, CDR2 SVGIG (reference sequence). The CDR3 contains 15 residues. V lost 0 bases, J lost 2 bases, and 11 bases lay in between. The CDR3 reads CAWSVRGFGNQPQHF. In DNA form, the CDR3 reads TGTGCCTGGAGTGTACGGGGGTTTGGCAATCAGCCCCAGCATTTT.

The table lists this clonotype with a few counts. V and J are TRBV20-1 and TRBJ1-2; possibly TRBD1 for D (6 bases). Trimming shortened V by 0 bases and J by 7 bases, and 15 bases separated the two germline ends. The CDR3 is 14 amino acids. Germline CDR1 reads DFQATT; CDR2 reads SNEGSKA (reference sequence). CDR3 region: CSARDRRGAGGYTF. CDR3 sequence (DNA): TGCAGTGCTAGAGATCGGCGGGGGGCAGGTGGCTACACCTTC.

This chain connects TRBV5-6 to TRBJ1-1, with TRBD1 identical over 9 bases. CDR1 is SGHDT, CDR2 YYEEEE, per germline. V lost 3 bases to trimming and J lost 1 base; unmatched junction nucleotides: 13. This CDR3 region has 18 residues. The CDR3 here is CASSYDWDRDHTNTEAFF. CDR3 nucleotides: TGTGCCAGCAGCTATGACTGGGACAGGGATCATACGAACACTGAAGCTTTCTTT. Based on the CDR3 plus reference TRBV5-6 and TRBJ1-1, the full variable domain is DAGVTQSPTHLIKTRGQQVTLRCSPKSGHDTVSWYQQALGQGPQFIFQYYEEEERQRGNFPDRFSGHQFPNYSSELNVNALLLGDSALYLCASSYDWDRDHTNTEAFFGQGTRLTVV.

V is TRBV28 and J is TRBJ1-1, with 7 positions matching TRBD1. Germline CDR1 MDHEN, CDR2 SYDVKM. The CDR3 has 11 residues. V was clipped by 11 bases and J by 6 bases; unmatched bases: 6. The CDR3 sequence is CAVYRGAEAFF. The CDR3 DNA reads as TGTGCCGTTTACAGGGGCGCTGAAGCTTTCTTT.

This clonotype has a count of ten or more. V usage is TRBV9 and J usage is TRBJ1-6; D is perhaps TRBD1 (5 bases). V shed 4 bases and J shed 5 bases, with 7 bases lying between them. Germline CDR1 and CDR2: SGDLS and YYNGEE. The CDR3 is 13 amino acids. The CDR3, as DNA: TGTGCCAGCAGCAGGGGTGATAATTCACCCCTCCACTTT. It is translated as CASSRGDNSPLHF.

This clonotype occurred a few times. CDR3 residues: CASSLGTALRMNTEAFF. CDR3 sequence (DNA): TGTGCCAGCAGCTTGGGGACAGCTCTCAGGATGAACACTGAAGCTTTCTTT. The J gene is TRBJ1-1, the V gene TRBV5-4, with D maybe TRBD1 (6 bases). This CDR3 has 17 amino acids. The V end lost 0 bases, the J end lost 0 bases, and 15 bases lay between the germline ends. Germline loops: CDR1 SGHNT, CDR2 YYREEE (reference sequence).

This chain joins TRBV7-9 and TRBJ1-5, with TRBD1 matching over 9 bases. The CDR3 contains 15 residues. Germline V CDR1 and CDR2: SEHNR, FQNEAQ (reference sequence). The trim removed 3 bases at V and 4 bases at J, leaving 4 bases unmatched. CDR3 region: CASSLGQGWNQPQHF. CDR3 nucleotide sequence: TGTGCCAGCAGCTTGGGACAGGGTTGGAATCAGCCCCAGCATTTT. The variable domain in full, completed from reference TRBV7-9 and TRBJ1-5, reads DTGVSQNPRHKITKRGQNVTFRCDPISEHNRLYWYRQTLGQGPEFLTYFQNEAQLEKSRLLSDRFSAERPKGSFSTLEIQRTEQGDSAMYLCASSLGQGWNQPQHFGDGTRLSIL.

This clonotype was picked up a small number of times. This sequence joins TRBV12-3 or TRBV12-4 and TRBJ2-5; D gene uncertain. The CDR3 spans 13 residues. The germline V and J ends were trimmed by 6 bases and 1 base, with 9 bases remaining between them. DNA of the CDR3: TGTGCCAGCAGACCAACCAGCCAAGAGACCCAGTACTTC. Protein sequence: CASRPTSQETQYF.

The chain uses TRBV3-1 and TRBJ1-2; possibly TRBD1 for D (5 bases). The V gene's germline CDR1 is LGHDT and CDR2 YNNKEL (reference sequence). Trimming cost V 0 bases and J 1 base, with 18 bases left between them. The CDR3 totals 18 residues. CDR3 sequence (DNA): TGTGCCAGCAGCCAAGATCTGCAGGGACTAATTGGTAACTATGGCTACACCTTC. Translating gives CASSQDLQGLIGNYGYTF.

This chain joins TRBV12-3 or TRBV12-4 and TRBJ2-1, with TRBD1 matching 9 bases. V gave up 5 bases and J gave up 9 bases; unmatched junction bases: 5. The CDR3 loop spans 13 amino acids. Here the CDR3 reads CASSPDRGFEQFF. As DNA, the CDR3 is TGTGCCAGCAGTCCCGACAGGGGGTTTGAGCAGTTCTTC.

This clonotype was seen at least ten times. The chain combines TRBV5-1 with TRBJ1-1; weak D call: TRBD1 (5 bases). This CDR3 contains 14 residues. Germline values: CDR1 SGHRS, CDR2 YFSETQ. Trimming cost V 0 bases and J 1 base, with 7 bases left between them. CDR3: CASSLAGQNTEAFF. The CDR3, as DNA: TGCGCCAGCAGCTTGGCCGGACAGAACACTGAAGCTTTCTTT. The full variable domain, with the rest looked up from reference TRBV5-1 and TRBJ1-1, is KAGVTQTPRYLIKTRGQQVTLSCSPISGHRSVSWYQQTPGQGLQFLFEYFSETQRNKGNFPGRFSGRQFSNSRSEMNVSTLELGDSALYLCASSLAGQNTEAFFGQGTRLTVV.

This clonotype was detected a few times. The chain is built from TRBV7-2 and TRBJ1-6, with 7 bases that match TRBD1. This CDR3 spans 18 amino acids. V lost 0 bases, J lost 7 bases, and 12 bases stayed unmatched. Germline V gene lookup returns CDR1 SGHTA and CDR2 FQGNSA. The CDR3 spells CASSLAPYRGRGNSPLHF. The CDR3 bases are TGTGCCAGCAGCTTAGCTCCTTATAGGGGCAGGGGGAATTCACCCCTCCACTTT. Full variable domain (missing parts from reference TRBV7-2 and TRBJ1-6): GAGVSQSPSNKVTEKGKDVELRCDPISGHTALYWYRQSLGQGLEFLIYFQGNSAPDKSGLPSDRFSAERTGGSVSTLTIQRTQQEDSAVYLCASSLAPYRGRGNSPLHFGNGTRLTVT.

The V and J genes are TRBV6-2 or TRBV6-3 and TRBJ2-3; D gene ambiguous. Germline values: CDR1 MNHEY, CDR2 SVGEGT. The V gene lost 0 bases and the J gene lost 1 base, with 5 bases spanning the gap. CDR3 size: 14 residues. This CDR3 is CASSYSIGTDTQYF. CDR3 DNA: TGTGCCAGCAGTTACTCGATTGGCACAGATACGCAGTATTTT.

This clonotype has at least ten counts. The chain has TRBV5-1 and TRBJ1-4, with 8 nucleotides matching TRBD1. Per the germline V gene, CDR1 is SGHRS and CDR2 is YFSETQ. Trimming took 3 bases from V and 8 from J; bases not matched to a gene: 9. The CDR3 extends over 15 amino acids. The CDR3 sequence is CASSSTGGALEKLFF. In DNA, the CDR3 is TGCGCCAGCAGCTCAACAGGGGGGGCTCTGGAAAAACTGTTTTTT.

This clonotype occurred a few times. This chain joins TRBV7-2 and TRBJ2-1; 9 bases match TRBD2. J lost 3 bases, V lost 4 bases, and 10 bases had no gene match. Per germline, CDR1 SGHTA and CDR2 FQGNSA. This CDR3 is 17 amino acids long. As DNA, the CDR3 is TGTGCCAGCAGCTCCCCTAGCGGGACGACGAACTACAATGAGCAGTTCTTC. Translated, it gives CASSSPSGTTNYNEQFF.

V is TRBV2 and J is TRBJ2-2; 9 nucleotides align to TRBD2. V lost 6 bases, J lost 4 bases, and 12 bases stayed unmatched. The germline V gene has CDR1 SNHLY and CDR2 FYNNEI. The length of the CDR3 is 17 residues. This chain's CDR3 is CASSQGAGGPVTGELFF. The DNA of the CDR3 is TGTGCCAGCAGCCAAGGGGCGGGAGGGCCTGTCACCGGGGAGCTGTTTTTT.

This chain links TRBV6-2 or TRBV6-3 with TRBJ2-1; 9 bases map to TRBD1. The V gene end was trimmed by 2 bases and the J gene end by 4 bases; junction bases not matched to a gene: 9. Germline-derived CDR1 and CDR2 are MNHEY and SVGEGT. The CDR3 covers 17 residues. The DNA for the CDR3 is TGTGCCAGCAGTTACCGTCAACACGGGACAGGGTACAATGAGCAGTTCTTC. Encoded protein: CASSYRQHGTGYNEQFF.

J is TRBJ1-5 and V is TRBV5-5, with a weak D call TRBD1 (5 bases). Germline values: CDR1 SGHKS, CDR2 YYEKEE (reference sequence). V lost 4 bases, J lost 4 bases, and 15 bases lay in between. The CDR3 consists of 15 residues. The DNA for the CDR3 is TGTGCCAGCAGCCAAGGGGTGGGCCTTAATCAGCCCCAGCATTTT. Protein sequence: CASSQGVGLNQPQHF. The full variable domain, completed using reference TRBV5-5 and TRBJ1-5, is DAGVTQSPTHLIKTRGQQVTLRCSPISGHKSVSWYQQVLGQGPQFIFQYYEKEERGRGNFPDRFSARQFPNYSSELNVNALLLGDSALYLCASSQGVGLNQPQHFGDGTRLSIL.

The rearrangement uses TRBV2 and TRBJ2-5, with D perhaps matching TRBD2 (5 bases). The CDR3 consists of 15 residues. Germline V CDR1 and CDR2: SNHLY, FYNNEI. Deletions cut 7 bases from V and 3 bases from J, with 18 bases between. In DNA form, the CDR3 reads TGTGCCAGCAACGGGAAGGTAGGGCCCGAAGAGACCCAGTACTTC. Its translation is CASNGKVGPEETQYF.

This clonotype was observed a few times. This chain connects TRBV6-5 to TRBJ2-3, with a possible D match to TRBD1 (5 bases). The CDR3 runs 15 residues. Trimming removed 1 base from V and 2 bases from J, with 10 bases in between. In germline, CDR1 is MNHEY, CDR2 SVGAGI. The CDR3 protein is CASSYYRPSTDTQYF. DNA for the CDR3: TGTGCCAGCAGTTACTACAGGCCATCCACAGATACGCAGTATTTT.

The chain uses TRBV7-2 and TRBJ2-3, with 9 bases aligning to TRBD2. Germline V gene data show CDR1 as SGHTA and CDR2 as FQGNSA. The ends lost 2 bases at V and 2 bases at J; junction bases unmatched: 5. This CDR3 contains 16 residues. CDR3 sequence reads: CASSLTGTSPTDTQYF. In nucleotides, the CDR3 is TGTGCCAGCAGCTTAACCGGGACTAGCCCCACAGATACGCAGTATTTT.

V usage is TRBV20-1 and J usage is TRBJ1-3; no clear D. The CDR3 is 14 amino acids. Germline V gene data show CDR1 as DFQATT and CDR2 as SNEGSKA (reference sequence). With 0 bases removed from V and 2 bases from J, the gap between germline ends came to 8 bases. CDR3 loop: CSARDQAPGNTIYF. CDR3 DNA sequence: TGCAGTGCTAGAGATCAGGCCCCTGGAAACACCATATATTTT.

The chain uses TRBV3-1 and TRBJ2-2; TRBD1 is a possible D gene (6 bases). In germline, CDR1 is LGHDT, CDR2 YNNKEL (reference sequence). Trimming shortened V by 5 bases and J by 2 bases, and 12 bases separated the two germline ends. The CDR3 sequence is 15 residues long. CDR3 nucleotides: TGTGCCAGCAGCGGCTGGGACACCAACACCGGGGAGCTGTTTTTT. The encoded protein is CASSGWDTNTGELFF. The full variable domain, completed using reference TRBV3-1 and TRBJ2-2, is DTAVSQTPKYLVTQMGNDKSIKCEQNLGHDTMYWYKQDSKKFLKIMFSYNNKELIINETVPNRFSPKSPDKAHLNLHINSLELGDSAVYFCASSGWDTNTGELFFGEGSRLTVL.

The chain joins TRBV2 to TRBJ2-7, with D perhaps matching TRBD1 (6 bases). Germline V gene lookup returns CDR1 SNHLY and CDR2 FYNNEI. Trimming shortened V by 6 bases and J by 0 bases, and 18 bases separated the two germline ends. CDR3 length: 16 amino acids. This CDR3 is CASSERRTVSSYEQYF. The CDR3 coding sequence is TGTGCCAGCAGCGAGAGACGGACAGTGAGCTCCTACGAGCAGTACTTC. Filled out from reference TRBV2 and TRBJ2-7, the complete variable domain reads EPEVTQTPSHQVTQMGQEVILRCVPISNHLYFYWYRQILGQKVEFLVSFYNNEISEKSEIFDDQFSVERPDGSNFTLKIRSTKLEDSAMYFCASSERRTVSSYEQYFGPGTRLTVT.

The V gene is TRBV7-6, the J gene TRBJ2-2; D is uncertain. The CDR3 runs to 14 residues. V lost 5 bases, J lost 0 bases, and 7 bases lay in between. The germline gives CDR1 SGHVS, CDR2 FNYEAQ. CDR3 residues: CASSVDANTGELFF. The DNA for the CDR3 is TGTGCCAGCAGCGTCGACGCGAACACCGGGGAGCTGTTTTTT.

This clonotype appeared a few times. The V call is TRBV2, the J call TRBJ2-3, with D unresolved. Trimming took off 4 bases at V and 6 bases at J, with 8 bases between the two ends. This CDR3 spans 12 amino acids. CDR1 SNHLY and CDR2 FYNNEI come from the germline V gene. The CDR3 DNA reads as TGTGCCAGCAGTGTCGGCCTGGATACGCAGTATTTT. As protein: CASSVGLDTQYF.